The 22 T cell receptor beta chains below were found in one sample sequenced in a study of blood T cell repertoires in COVID-19. The method was immunoSEQ multiplex PCR; TCRdb's version includes in-frame clones alone and lacks a portion of them. The sample includes 400,000 to 450,000 clones, around 90% seen only once; the top ten take approximately 0.92%. What was sequenced was peripheral blood. The receptors stem from a man younger than 30 with COVID-19, enrolled during active disease.

The rearrangement joins TRBV24-1 to TRBJ2-7, with 9 bases matching TRBD2. Germline CDR1 KGHDR, CDR2 SFDVKD. This CDR3 has 13 residues. Unmatched junction bases numbered 3, after V lost 5 bases and J lost 5 bases. The CDR3 protein is CATSGASGNEQYF. CDR3 coding DNA: TGTGCCACCAGTGGGGCTAGCGGGAACGAGCAGTACTTC.

This sequence joins TRBV2 and TRBJ1-4; weak D call: TRBD1 (5 bases). Trimming took 2 bases from V and 8 from J, leaving 12 bases between them. The CDR3 consists of 14 residues. Germline assignment: CDR1 SNHLY and CDR2 FYNNEI. CDR3 coding DNA: TGTGCCAGCAGTGAATTGGGGGGGGAAGAAAAACTGTTTTTT. Encoded protein: CASSELGGEEKLFF.

The J gene is TRBJ2-3, the V gene TRBV4-1, with 7 bases aligning to TRBD2. Germline CDR1 and CDR2: MGHRA and YSYEKL. J lost 1 base, V lost 0 bases, and 7 bases had no gene match. CDR3 length: 17 residues. The chain's CDR3 is CASSQDRGGLRTDTQYF. CDR3 DNA sequence: TGCGCCAGCAGCCAAGATCGGGGAGGGTTGCGCACAGATACGCAGTATTTT.

The V gene is TRBV2, the J gene TRBJ1-3; D gene uncertain. The CDR3 has 15 residues. Trimming cost V 2 bases and J 3 bases, with 11 bases left between them. Germline loops: CDR1 SNHLY, CDR2 FYNNEI. CDR3 loop: CASSERQESGNTIYF. As DNA, the CDR3 is TGTGCCAGCAGTGAAAGGCAGGAAAGTGGAAACACCATATATTTT.

This clone has only one observation. The chain recombines TRBV24-1 with TRBJ2-1; 8 nucleotides line up with TRBD1. The CDR3 extends over 15 amino acids. V shed 1 base and J 9 bases; nucleotides not matched to a gene: 7. Germline V gene sequence: CDR1 KGHDR, CDR2 SFDVKD. The CDR3 loop reads CATSDFRAGQGEQFF. CDR3 DNA: TGTGCCACCAGTGATTTTAGGGCCGGACAGGGTGAGCAGTTCTTC.

The gene calls are TRBV6-5 and TRBJ1-5; D gene uncertain. Germline CDR1 MNHEY, CDR2 SVGAGI. Trimming shortened V by 5 bases and J by 1 base, and 9 bases separated the two germline ends. The CDR3 sequence is 14 residues long. In nucleotides, the CDR3 is TGTGCCAGCAGTCCCAGGTCCAGCAATCAGCCCCAGCATTTT. Translating gives CASSPRSSNQPQHF.

This chain links TRBV11-2 with TRBJ2-7, with D unclear. V was pared by 3 bases and J by 0 bases, with 12 bases between. This CDR3 has 15 residues. In germline, CDR1 is SGHAT, CDR2 FQNNGV. In DNA, the CDR3 is TGTGCCAGCAGCTTCGAAGGTCACAGCTCCTACGAGCAGTACTTC. It translates to CASSFEGHSSYEQYF. Using reference TRBV11-2 and TRBJ2-7 for the parts outside the CDR3, the full variable domain is EAGVAQSPRYKIIEKRQSVAFWCNPISGHATLYWYQQILGQGPKLLIQFQNNGVVDDSQLPKDRFSAERLKGVDSTLKIQPAKLEDSAVYLCASSFEGHSSYEQYFGPGTRLTVT.

The CDR3 DNA follows: TGTGCCACCAGTGGAGGGCATACAGATACGCAGTATTTT. This codes for CATSGGHTDTQYF. This sequence joins TRBV24-1 and TRBJ2-3, with D maybe TRBD2 (5 bases). Trimming removed 5 bases from V and 3 bases from J, with 8 bases in between. From germline, CDR1 is KGHDR and CDR2 SFDVKD. The CDR3 sequence is 13 residues long.

The genes are TRBV5-4 and TRBJ2-1; 9 bases are a match to TRBD2. The CDR3 spans 15 residues. With 5 bases clipped from V and 3 bases from J, the junction kept 6 bases outside the gene matches. Germline CDR1 and CDR2: SGHNT and YYREEE (reference sequence). CDR3 protein: CASRVGAGGYNEQFF. The CDR3 region has the DNA TGTGCCAGCAGGGTGGGAGCGGGAGGCTACAATGAGCAGTTCTTC.

The J gene is TRBJ2-3, the V gene TRBV19; 10 positions agree with TRBD2. The germline V gene has CDR1 LNHDA and CDR2 SQIVND (reference sequence). Trimming took 5 bases from V and 5 from J; bases not matched to a gene: 10. The CDR3 spans 16 residues. CDR3 region: CASSHQREGLKDTQYF. The CDR3, as DNA: TGTGCCAGTAGTCATCAGCGGGAGGGCCTAAAAGATACGCAGTATTTT.

This clone appeared once. The rearrangement uses TRBV20-1 and TRBJ1-2; D is ambiguous. Trimming left V 1 base short and J 8 bases short, with 8 bases between. Germline CDR1 DFQATT, CDR2 SNEGSKA (reference sequence). This CDR3 comprises 11 residues. In DNA form, the CDR3 reads TGCAGTGCTAGAGCGGGTAGGGGCTACACCTTC. Translation: CSARAGRGYTF.

This clone was recorded once. This chain links TRBV6-5 with TRBJ2-5; D not resolved. Germline V gene data show CDR1 as MNHEY and CDR2 as SVGAGI. CDR3 size: 13 residues. The V end lost 5 bases, the J end lost 5 bases, and 12 bases lay between the germline ends. The DNA of the CDR3 is TGTGCCAGCAGTCGTGAATTCGAGGAGACCCAGTACTTC. It specifies CASSREFEETQYF.

Comments on this clone: Different DNA sequences within this sample yield the same CDR3. This rearrangement joins TRBV11-2 to TRBJ2-5; D is perhaps TRBD1 (6 bases). The CDR3 has 12 amino acids. The V gene's germline CDR1 is SGHAT and CDR2 FQNNGV. Trimming left V 3 bases short and J 4 bases short, with 6 bases between. Here the CDR3 DNA reads TGTGCCAGCAGCTTGGACAGAGAGACCCAGTACTTC. This encodes CASSLDRETQYF.

In the case of this clone: The junction shows a germline mismatch at one end, possibly a read error. CDR3 nucleotides: TGTGCCAGCAGCTTGGCCTGGGGGGAACAAGAGGACTATGGCTACACTTTC. Its protein is CASSLAWGEQEDYGYTF. The chain has TRBV5-6 and TRBJ1-2; possibly TRBD1 for D (5 bases). In germline, CDR1 is SGHDT, CDR2 YYEEEE. The CDR3 extends over 17 amino acids.

The gene calls are TRBV19 and TRBJ2-7, with a tentative D call TRBD2 (6 bases). The CDR3 consists of 14 residues. V shed 6 bases and J shed 4 bases, with 16 bases lying between them. The V gene's germline CDR1 is LNHDA and CDR2 SQIVND (reference sequence). Here the CDR3 DNA reads TGTGCCAGTAGGGCGGGACTGGGATTGTACGAGCAGTACTTC. Translated, it gives CASRAGLGLYEQYF.

J is TRBJ2-7 and V is TRBV18; 7 nucleotides match TRBD2. This CDR3 region has 15 residues. J gave up 0 bases and V 3 bases, and 5 bases lay outside the gene matches. CDR1 is KGHSH, CDR2 LQKENI, per germline. As DNA, the CDR3 is TGTGCCAGCTCACCGATCTCGGGAGGCTCCTACGAGCAGTACTTC. Its translation: CASSPISGGSYEQYF.

V usage is TRBV7-2 and J usage is TRBJ2-2, with 9 nucleotides matching TRBD2. The length of the CDR3 is 15 residues. CDR1 and CDR2 (germline): SGHTA, FQGNSA. V shed 1 base and J 7 bases; nucleotides not matched to a gene: 4. The CDR3 here is CASSLVLAGLGELFF. The CDR3 DNA reads TGTGCCAGCAGCTTAGTGCTAGCGGGACTCGGGGAGCTGTTTTTT.

The V and J genes are TRBV2 and TRBJ1-2; no clear D gene. Germline CDR1 is SNHLY and CDR2 is FYNNEI. The CDR3 contains 13 residues. With 11 bases removed from V and 0 bases from J, the gap between germline ends came to 13 bases. This CDR3 reads CALGMPTNYGYTF. Here the CDR3 DNA reads TGTGCCCTAGGAATGCCGACTAACTATGGCTACACCTTC.

The chain links TRBV6-1 to TRBJ1-3, with 7 bases that match TRBD1. The junction had 8 bases not matched to a gene; V was cut back by 3 bases and J by 0 bases. Germline V lookup: CDR1 MNHNS, CDR2 SASEGT. CDR3 size: 17 residues. The chain's CDR3 is CASSDRGQAASGNTIYF. DNA of the CDR3: TGTGCCAGCAGTGACCGTGGACAGGCCGCCTCTGGAAACACCATATATTTT.

The J gene is TRBJ2-5, the V gene TRBV13; 10 bases agree with TRBD2. This CDR3 has 16 amino acids. With 3 bases clipped from V and 5 bases from J, the junction kept 9 bases outside the gene matches. Looked up from germline, CDR1 is PRHDT and CDR2 is FYEKMQ (reference sequence). Written as DNA, the CDR3 is TGTGCCAGCAGCTTCCTAGCGGGGGTTATTGGGGAGACCCAGTACTTC. Translating gives CASSFLAGVIGETQYF.

A single count supports this clone. J is TRBJ1-2 and V is TRBV30; D ambiguous. Germline values: CDR1 GTSNPN, CDR2 SVGIG (reference sequence). The CDR3 is made up of 14 amino acids. Trimming stripped 0 bases from V and 2 bases from J, with 10 bases between. The CDR3 DNA sequence: TGTGCCTGGAGTGTACTAGGGCAGAACTATGGCTACACCTTC. Translated: CAWSVLGQNYGYTF.

This clone appeared once. The chain is built from TRBV10-3 and TRBJ2-1; tentatively, D is TRBD1 (7 bases). V was trimmed by 1 base and J by 5 bases, leaving 15 bases between them. The germline V gene has CDR1 ENHRY and CDR2 SYGVKD. The CDR3 has 16 residues. CDR3 DNA: TGTGCCATCAGTGAGTTTGGCGGCAGGGGGGACAATGAGCAGTTCTTC. This translates into CAISEFGGRGDNEQFF.